A selection of T cell receptor beta chains follows, all from one sample in a study of cytotoxic CD8 clonotypes in ibrutinib-treated CLL. The data were produced by immunoSEQ multiplex PCR, yet TCRdb's version contains in-frame clones alone and is incomplete. The data contain about 29,000 clones, 60% to 85% of them seen just once; the ten biggest clones take up roughly 48%. The sequences come from PBMCs, collected after 36 months of ibrutinib treatment. The receptors derive from a human donor with chronic lymphocytic leukemia. CDR3s leave out the opening cysteine and the closing phenylalanine or tryptophan. Fields, in order: V gene, J gene, CDR3 protein.

v_gene: TRBV18; j_gene: TRBJ2-1; CDR3aa: ASSPRGAWNEQF
v_gene: TRBV19; j_gene: TRBJ1-2; CDR3aa: ASRQDYYGYT
v_gene: TRBV4-1; j_gene: TRBJ1-1; CDR3aa: ASSQEPGQASEAF
v_gene: TRBV27; j_gene: TRBJ1-2; CDR3aa: ASSIGWGYGYT
v_gene: TRBV6-5; j_gene: TRBJ2-5; CDR3aa: ASSRKRGAQETQY
v_gene: TRBV13; j_gene: TRBJ1-6; CDR3aa: ASSFQTYNSPLH
v_gene: TRBV7-8; j_gene: TRBJ2-3; CDR3aa: ASSLEEFGSTQY
v_gene: TRBV2; j_gene: TRBJ2-2; CDR3aa: ASSESGAGTGELF
v_gene: TRBV4-3; j_gene: TRBJ1-2; CDR3aa: ASSQAGQGPYGYT
v_gene: TRBV9; j_gene: TRBJ1-3; CDR3aa: ASSVGPGGSGNTIY
v_gene: TRBV29-1; j_gene: TRBJ2-1; CDR3aa: SVERGGGSYNEQF
v_gene: TRBV19; j_gene: TRBJ1-6; CDR3aa: ASSAGQGSSPLH
v_gene: TRBV5-1; j_gene: TRBJ2-2; CDR3aa: ASSLEGVTGELF
v_gene: TRBV11-2; j_gene: TRBJ2-5; CDR3aa: ASSVTQGRGTQY
v_gene: TRBV2; j_gene: TRBJ2-7; CDR3aa: ASSGDRGPYEQY
v_gene: TRBV18; j_gene: TRBJ1-5; CDR3aa: ASSRSTASNQPQH
v_gene: TRBV19; j_gene: TRBJ2-3; CDR3aa: ASEVGDTQY
v_gene: TRBV19; j_gene: TRBJ1-2; CDR3aa: ASSSRRGNYGYT
v_gene: TRBV7-6; j_gene: TRBJ2-2; CDR3aa: ASSLASITRAGELF
v_gene: TRBV10-3; j_gene: TRBJ1-1; CDR3aa: AISPRTEETEAF
v_gene: TRBV6-1; j_gene: TRBJ2-5; CDR3aa: ASSAGDRGFQETQY
v_gene: TRBV7-9; j_gene: TRBJ1-2; CDR3aa: ASSIGQGVYGYT
v_gene: TRBV28; j_gene: TRBJ2-7; CDR3aa: ASSPGQGYEQY
v_gene: TRBV6-6; j_gene: TRBJ2-4; CDR3aa: ASSLGGAAKNIQY
v_gene: TRBV5-4; j_gene: TRBJ1-1; CDR3aa: ASSWIGANTEAF
v_gene: TRBV2; j_gene: TRBJ1-6; CDR3aa: ASRIGGSAYNSPLH
v_gene: TRBV18; j_gene: TRBJ2-7; CDR3aa: ASSPPLAGGPTYEQY
v_gene: TRBV5-1; j_gene: TRBJ1-1; CDR3aa: ASSEGRAGTEAF
v_gene: TRBV7-9; j_gene: TRBJ2-5; CDR3aa: ASSTGKETQY
v_gene: TRBV6-1; j_gene: TRBJ1-2; CDR3aa: ASSETDRVYGYT
v_gene: TRBV19; j_gene: TRBJ2-6; CDR3aa: ASTTGVNSGANVLT
v_gene: TRBV7-3; j_gene: TRBJ2-5; CDR3aa: ASSLMGDGTQY
v_gene: TRBV2; j_gene: TRBJ1-5; CDR3aa: ASSELDRTYNQPQH
v_gene: TRBV11-3; j_gene: TRBJ2-2; CDR3aa: ASSTGGLKDTGELF
v_gene: TRBV6-5; j_gene: TRBJ1-1; CDR3aa: ASRREWDKEAF
v_gene: TRBV25-1; j_gene: TRBJ2-2; CDR3aa: ASQGFSTGELF
v_gene: TRBV27; j_gene: TRBJ2-5; CDR3aa: ASSLNGETQY
v_gene: TRBV15; j_gene: TRBJ2-3; CDR3aa: ATSRGDRGNTDTQY
v_gene: TRBV27; j_gene: TRBJ1-1; CDR3aa: ASSTGRRTEAF